Listed below are T cell receptor beta chains from one sample, sequenced in a study of T cell responses to AZD1222 COVID-19 vaccine. Method: immunoSEQ multiplex PCR; TCRdb's copy keeps in-frame clones and lacks some. This sample has some 170,000 clones, with roughly 92% found just once. Sequencing was performed on peripheral blood, taken on day 0 of AZD1222 vaccination. All receptors derive from an adult in good health. Both conserved end residues are part of each CDR3. A D gene is named only where the DNA matches it firmly. Expanded clones are given a class, and other clones once, few, many or no size at all.

D,size,V,J,CDR3,DNA
TRBD2,-,TRBV11-2,TRBJ2-7,CASSLTSGSSFSYEQYF,TGTGCCAGCAGCCTGACTAGCGGGAGTTCTTTTTCCTACGAGCAGTACTTC
TRBD2,-,TRBV5-4,TRBJ2-7,CASSLGLANYEQYF,TGTGCCAGCAGCTTAGGACTAGCGAACTACGAGCAGTACTTC
-,-,TRBV24-1,TRBJ1-4,CATSGASGGEKLFF,TGTGCCACCAGTGGTGCAAGTGGTGGAGAAAAACTGTTTTTT
-,-,TRBV6-1,TRBJ1-5,CASSEWRGPGNQPQHF,TGTGCCAGCAGTGAATGGAGGGGCCCGGGCAATCAGCCCCAGCATTTT
-,-,TRBV14,TRBJ1-2,CASSQDRRGAGGYTF,TGTGCCAGCAGCCAAGATCGACGGGGGGCCGGTGGCTACACCTTC
-,-,TRBV7-9,TRBJ1-2,CASSSDPYGYTF,TGTGCCAGCAGTTCGGACCCCTATGGCTACACCTTC
TRBD1,few,TRBV7-6,TRBJ1-5,CASSTGTGVNQPQHF,TGTGCCAGCAGCACAGGGACAGGGGTTAATCAGCCCCAGCATTTT
-,-,TRBV9,TRBJ1-2,CASSPQPTSYGYTF,TGTGCCAGCAGCCCCCAACCAACAAGCTATGGCTACACCTTC
TRBD2,-,TRBV18,TRBJ2-7,CASSPSGNSYEQYF,TGTGCCAGCTCACCGAGCGGGAATTCCTACGAGCAGTACTTC
-,-,TRBV3-1/TRBV3-2,TRBJ2-7,CASSTTWTGTYEQYF,TGTGCCAGCTCTACGACATGGACTGGCACCTACGAGCAGTACTTC
-,-,TRBV5-4,TRBJ1-1,CASSLTENTEAFF,TGTGCCAGCAGCTTGACGGAGAACACTGAAGCTTTCTTT
-,-,TRBV18,TRBJ1-2,CASSPGQDYGYTF,TGTGCCAGCTCACCAGGGCAGGACTATGGCTACACCTTC
-,-,TRBV2,TRBJ2-3,CASRLLRRSGADTQYF,TGTGCCAGCAGATTATTAAGGCGGTCGGGAGCAGATACGCAGTATTTT
-,-,TRBV9,TRBJ2-1,CASSPRGADIYNEQFF,TGTGCCAGCAGCCCAAGGGGAGCGGACATCTACAATGAGCAGTTCTTC
-,-,TRBV6-6,TRBJ1-2,CASSPSGGDGYTF,TGTGCCAGCAGTCCCTCCGGGGGGGATGGCTACACCTTC
TRBD2,-,TRBV5-4,TRBJ2-3,CASSLTSGPVADTQYF,TGTGCCAGCAGCTTGACTAGCGGGCCCGTGGCAGATACGCAGTATTTT
-,-,TRBV30,TRBJ2-3,CAWTGPRPDTQYF,TGTGCCTGGACTGGGCCTCGCCCAGATACGCAGTATTTT
-,-,TRBV6-6,TRBJ1-1,CASSYSAGGKTEAFF,TGTGCCAGCAGTTACTCTGCGGGAGGTAAGACTGAAGCTTTCTTT
TRBD1,once,TRBV20-1,TRBJ1-2,CSAKTGAGYTF,TGCAGTGCTAAGACAGGGGCCGGCTACACCTTC
-,-,TRBV5-6,TRBJ2-1,CASSALSNEQFF,TGTGCCAGCAGCGCTCTCAGTAATGAGCAGTTCTTC
TRBD2,-,TRBV2,TRBJ2-3,CASRTGGITDTQYF,TGTGCCAGCAGGACGGGAGGGATCACAGATACGCAGTATTTT